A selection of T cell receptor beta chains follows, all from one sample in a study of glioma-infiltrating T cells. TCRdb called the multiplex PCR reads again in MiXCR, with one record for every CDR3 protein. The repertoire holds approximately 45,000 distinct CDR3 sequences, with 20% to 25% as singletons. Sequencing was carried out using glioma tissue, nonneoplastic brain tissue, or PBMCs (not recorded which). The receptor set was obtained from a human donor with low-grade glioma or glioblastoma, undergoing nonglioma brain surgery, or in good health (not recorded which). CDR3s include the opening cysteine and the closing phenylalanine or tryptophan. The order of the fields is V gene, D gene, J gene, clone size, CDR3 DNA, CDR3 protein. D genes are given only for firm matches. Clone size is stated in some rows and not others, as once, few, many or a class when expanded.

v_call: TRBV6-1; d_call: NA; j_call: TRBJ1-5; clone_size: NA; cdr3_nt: TGTGTCAGCTGGAGCGGGGTACAGCCTCAGCATTTT; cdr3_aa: CVSWSGVQPQHF
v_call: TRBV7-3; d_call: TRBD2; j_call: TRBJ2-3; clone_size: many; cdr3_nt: TGTGCCAGCAGCTTGTTGGGGGGGGATACGCAGTATTTT; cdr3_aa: CASSLLGGDTQYF
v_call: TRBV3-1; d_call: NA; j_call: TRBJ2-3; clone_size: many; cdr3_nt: TGTGCCAGCAGCCAAGTCCGTAGCACAGATACGCAGTATTTT; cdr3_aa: CASSQVRSTDTQYF
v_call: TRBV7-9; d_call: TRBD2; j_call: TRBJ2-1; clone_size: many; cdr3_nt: TGTGCCACTACCAGAAGCGGGGGGGTCGTCAATGAGCAGTTCTTC; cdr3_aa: CATTRSGGVVNEQFF
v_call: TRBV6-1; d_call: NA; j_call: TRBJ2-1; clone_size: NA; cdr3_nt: TGTGCCAGTAGGGGGAACAATGAGCAGTTCTTC; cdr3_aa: CASRGNNEQFF
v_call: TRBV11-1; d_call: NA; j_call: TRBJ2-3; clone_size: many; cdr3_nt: TGTGCCAGCAGCCACGGACAGACTACGCAGTATTTT; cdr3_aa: CASSHGQTTQYF
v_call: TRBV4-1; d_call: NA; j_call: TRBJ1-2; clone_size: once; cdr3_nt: TGCGCCAGCAGCCAAGATCCGGAAGGGGGGTATGGTGGCTACACCTTC; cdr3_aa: CASSQDPEGGYGGYTF
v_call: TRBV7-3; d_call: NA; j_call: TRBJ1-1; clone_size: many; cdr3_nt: TGTGCCAGCAGCTTAATAAGGGGGTCCACTGAAGCTTTCTTT; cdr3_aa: CASSLIRGSTEAFF
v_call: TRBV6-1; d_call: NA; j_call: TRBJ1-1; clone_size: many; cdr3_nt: TGTGCCAGCAGCCCTCCCTTGGACACTGAAGCTTTCTTT; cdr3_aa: CASSPPLDTEAFF
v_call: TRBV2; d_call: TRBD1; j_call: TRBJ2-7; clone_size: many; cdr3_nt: TGTGCCAGCAACCGGGACAGGGGCAACGAGCAGTACTTC; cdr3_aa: CASNRDRGNEQYF
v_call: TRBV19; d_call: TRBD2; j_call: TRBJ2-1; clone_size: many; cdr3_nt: TGTGCCACTAGGAGCGGGACCGTTAATGAGCAGTTCTTC; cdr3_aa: CATRSGTVNEQFF
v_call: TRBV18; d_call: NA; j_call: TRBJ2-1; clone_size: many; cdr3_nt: TGTGCCAGCTCACCACTAAGGGACAATGAGCAGTTCTTC; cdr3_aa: CASSPLRDNEQFF
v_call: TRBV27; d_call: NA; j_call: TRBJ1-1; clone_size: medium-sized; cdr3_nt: TGTGCCAGCAGGAGAGATTGGTCCACTGAAGCTTTCTTT; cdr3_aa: CASRRDWSTEAFF
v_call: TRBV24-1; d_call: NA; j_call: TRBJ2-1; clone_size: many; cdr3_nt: TGTGCCACCAGTGACCATCTTGACTATCCCTACAATGAGCAGTTCTTC; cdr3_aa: CATSDHLDYPYNEQFF
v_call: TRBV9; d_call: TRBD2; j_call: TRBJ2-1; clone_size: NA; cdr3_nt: TGTGCCAGCAGCCCGCGACTAGCGGAAGGGGAGAAGTTCTTC; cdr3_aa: CASSPRLAEGEKFF
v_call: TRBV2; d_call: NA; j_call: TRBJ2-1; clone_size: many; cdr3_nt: TGTGCCAGCAGTGTTGGCACCTACAATGAGCAGTTCTTC; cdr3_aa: CASSVGTYNEQFF
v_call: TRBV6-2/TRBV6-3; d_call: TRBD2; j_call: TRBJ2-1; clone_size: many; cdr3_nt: TGTGCCAGCAGTCCGGCTAGCGGGGGGGTCGACAATGAGCAGTTCTTC; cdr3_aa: CASSPASGGVDNEQFF
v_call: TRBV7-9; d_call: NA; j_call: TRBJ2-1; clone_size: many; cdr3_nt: TGTGCCAGCAGCTCTATCAGCAATGAGCAGTTCTTC; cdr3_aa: CASSSISNEQFF
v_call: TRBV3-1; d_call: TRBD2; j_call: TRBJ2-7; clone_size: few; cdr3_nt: TGTGCCAGCAGGCGGACTAGCGGAGCCTACGAGCAGTACTTC; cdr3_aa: CASRRTSGAYEQYF
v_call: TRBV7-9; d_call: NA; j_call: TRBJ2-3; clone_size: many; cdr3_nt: TGTGCCAGCAGCCTAAGCCAGTCCGGAGATACGCAGTATTTT; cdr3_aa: CASSLSQSGDTQYF
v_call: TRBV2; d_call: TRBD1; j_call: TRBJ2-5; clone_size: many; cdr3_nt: TGTGCCAGCAGCCCGGACAGGGGCCAGGGGACCCAGTACTTC; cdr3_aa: CASSPDRGQGTQYF
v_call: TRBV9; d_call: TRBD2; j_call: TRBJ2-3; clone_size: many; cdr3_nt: TGTGCCAGCAGCGAAACCCTAGCGGGGGTCACAGATACGCAGTATTTT; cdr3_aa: CASSETLAGVTDTQYF
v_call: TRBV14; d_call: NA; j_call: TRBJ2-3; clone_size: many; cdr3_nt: TGTGCCAGCAGCCCCGGCCGTTCAGATACGCAGTATTTT; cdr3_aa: CASSPGRSDTQYF
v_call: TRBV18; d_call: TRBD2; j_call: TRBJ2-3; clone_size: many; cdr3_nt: TGTGCCACCCAGGGACTAGCGAGCACAGATACGCAGTATTTT; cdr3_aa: CATQGLASTDTQYF
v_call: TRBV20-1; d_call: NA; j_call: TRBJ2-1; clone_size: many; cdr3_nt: TGCAGTGCTAGCCCACCCGGCAATGAGCAGTTCTTC; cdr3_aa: CSASPPGNEQFF
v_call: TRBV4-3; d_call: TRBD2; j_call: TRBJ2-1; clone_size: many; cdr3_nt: TGCGCCAGCGGGCGGGAGGCGACCGGCTACAATGAGCAGTTCTTC; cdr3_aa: CASGREATGYNEQFF
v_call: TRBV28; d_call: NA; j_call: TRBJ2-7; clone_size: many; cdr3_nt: TGTGCCAGCAGTTCCGGGACTCCCGAGCAGTACTTC; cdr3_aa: CASSSGTPEQYF
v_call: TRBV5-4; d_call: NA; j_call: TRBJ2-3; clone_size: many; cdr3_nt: TGTGCCAGCAGCTTGGCCCAGCGGAGCACAGATACGCAGTATTTT; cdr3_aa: CASSLAQRSTDTQYF
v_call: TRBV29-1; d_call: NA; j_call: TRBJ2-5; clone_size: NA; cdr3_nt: TGCAGCGCAAGGGAAAGAGAAGAGACCCAGTACTTC; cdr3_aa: CSAREREETQYF
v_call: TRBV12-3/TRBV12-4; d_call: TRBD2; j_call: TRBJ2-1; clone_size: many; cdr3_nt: TGTGCCAGCAGGGCCCTAGCGGGAGTCAATGAGCAGTTCTTC; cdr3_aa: CASRALAGVNEQFF
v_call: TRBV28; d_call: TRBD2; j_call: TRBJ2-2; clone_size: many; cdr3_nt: TGTGCCAGCAGTCCCCTAGCGGGGGGGCCGGTAGGGGAGCTGTTTTTT; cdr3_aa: CASSPLAGGPVGELFF
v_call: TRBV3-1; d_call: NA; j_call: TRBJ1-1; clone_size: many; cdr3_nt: TGTGCCAGCAGCGCGACAGGCTTAAACACTGAAGCTTTCTTT; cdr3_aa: CASSATGLNTEAFF
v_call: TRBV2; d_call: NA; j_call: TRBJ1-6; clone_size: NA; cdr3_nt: TGTGCCAGCAGTGAAAGTCGGGGAGGGAATTCACCCCTCCAATTT; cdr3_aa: CASSESRGGNSPLQF
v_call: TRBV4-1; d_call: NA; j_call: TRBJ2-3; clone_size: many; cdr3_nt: TGCGCCAGCAGCCAAGCGGGGGAAGGAATTACGCAGTATTTT; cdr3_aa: CASSQAGEGITQYF
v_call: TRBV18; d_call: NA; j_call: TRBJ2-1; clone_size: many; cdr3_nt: TGTGCCAGCTCACTTTTTTCTGAGCAGTTCTTC; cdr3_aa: CASSLFSEQFF
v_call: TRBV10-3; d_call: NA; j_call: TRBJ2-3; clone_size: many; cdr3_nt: TGTGCCATAAAACCGGGACTGAGCACAGATACGCAGTATTTT; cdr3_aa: CAIKPGLSTDTQYF
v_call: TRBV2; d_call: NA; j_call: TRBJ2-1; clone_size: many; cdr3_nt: TGTGCCATCCCAGCGGGCTCCTACAATGAGCAGTTCTTC; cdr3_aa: CAIPAGSYNEQFF
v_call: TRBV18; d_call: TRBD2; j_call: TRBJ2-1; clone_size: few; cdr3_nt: TGTGCCAGCTCACCGACGGGACTAGCGGGAGGAGAAGAGCAGTTCTTC; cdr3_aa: CASSPTGLAGGEEQFF
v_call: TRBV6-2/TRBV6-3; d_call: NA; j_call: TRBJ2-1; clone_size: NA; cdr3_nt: TGTGCCAGCGGTGCCGGCCAGCGTACCTGCAATGAGCAGTTCTTC; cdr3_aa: CASGAGQRTCNEQFF
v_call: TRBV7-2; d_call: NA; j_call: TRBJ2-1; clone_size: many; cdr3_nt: TGTGCCAGCACCCCAAACCCTACAGGACAGACCTACAATGAGCAGTTCTTC; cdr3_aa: CASTPNPTGQTYNEQFF
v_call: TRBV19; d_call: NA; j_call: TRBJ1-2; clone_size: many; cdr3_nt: TGTGCCAGTAGGGCGAGAGGGCCTGATTATGGCTACACCTTC; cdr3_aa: CASRARGPDYGYTF
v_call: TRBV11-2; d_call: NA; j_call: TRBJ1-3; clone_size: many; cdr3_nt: TGTGCCAGCAGCTTAGATCCGGCTAACTCTGGAAACACCATATATTTT; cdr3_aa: CASSLDPANSGNTIYF
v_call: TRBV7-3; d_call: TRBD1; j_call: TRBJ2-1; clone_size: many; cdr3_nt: TGTGCCAGCAGCTTAGAAGGGGGCGGGGAGCAGTTCTTC; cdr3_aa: CASSLEGGGEQFF
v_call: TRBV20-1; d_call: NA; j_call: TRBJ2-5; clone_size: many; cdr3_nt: TGCAGTGTTCTGGGGGGCCCCCAAGAGACCCAGTACTTC; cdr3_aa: CSVLGGPQETQYF
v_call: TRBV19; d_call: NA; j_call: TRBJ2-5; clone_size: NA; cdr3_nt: TGTGCCAGTAGTATTTACTTGACAGAGACCCAGTACTTC; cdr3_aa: CASSIYLTETQYF